This TCR beta chain was captured by sequencing in a study of blood T cell repertoires in COVID-19. This clone was counted only a few times. The CDR3 has 15 amino acids. Germline V gene data show CDR1 as SNHLY and CDR2 as FYNNEI. V lost 6 bases to trimming and J lost 3 bases, with 14 bases between them. This table comes from immunoSEQ multiplex PCR, and its TCRdb copy is limited to in-frame clones, with some not included. The sample comprises some 130,000 clones, around 86% of which are singletons, and over 9.5% rests with the top ten. Sequencing was performed on peripheral blood. V gene TRBV2 combines with J gene TRBJ1-4, with D unclear. The TCR originated in a woman between 65 and 79 years old with COVID-19, enrolled during active disease. DNA of the CDR3: TGTGCCAGCAGCTTTTCCGGGGTAGCTAATGAAAAACTGTTTTTT. The encoded protein is CASSFSGVANEKLFF.